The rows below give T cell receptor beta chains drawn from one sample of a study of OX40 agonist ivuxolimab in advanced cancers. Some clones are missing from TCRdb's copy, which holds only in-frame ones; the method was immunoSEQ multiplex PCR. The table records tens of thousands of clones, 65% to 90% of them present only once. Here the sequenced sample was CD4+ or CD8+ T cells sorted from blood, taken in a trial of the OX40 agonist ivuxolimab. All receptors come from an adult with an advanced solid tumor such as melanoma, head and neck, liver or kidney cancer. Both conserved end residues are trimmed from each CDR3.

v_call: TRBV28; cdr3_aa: ASSSTGRNTEAF
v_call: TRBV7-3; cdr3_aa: ASSSQPLNEQF
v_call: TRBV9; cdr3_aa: ASSRQDNTEAF
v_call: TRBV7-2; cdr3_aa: ASRREGAYGYT
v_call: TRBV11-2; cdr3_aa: ASRVPGQLNTEAF
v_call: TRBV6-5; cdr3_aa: ASSYPTGTYEQY
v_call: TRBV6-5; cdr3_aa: ASSPRRTTNEKLF
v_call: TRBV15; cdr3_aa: ATSTSLRGSGANVLT
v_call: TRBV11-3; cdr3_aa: AWSGQGSGNTIY
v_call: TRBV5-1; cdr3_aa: ASSLILNTEAF
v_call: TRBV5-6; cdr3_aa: ASSPNGRNPNSPLH
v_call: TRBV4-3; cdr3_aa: ASSQALRETQY
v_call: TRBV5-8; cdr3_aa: ASSEGQINQPQH
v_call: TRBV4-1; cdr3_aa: ASSQDYSPLH
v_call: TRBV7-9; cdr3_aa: ASSLYSLGSITEAF
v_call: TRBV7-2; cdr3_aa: ASSFQGLAEHRNTIY
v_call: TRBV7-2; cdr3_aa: ASSRDGGKENIQY
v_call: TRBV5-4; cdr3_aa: ASSWDRGNEQF
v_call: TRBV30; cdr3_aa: AWSVGVSGSRAF
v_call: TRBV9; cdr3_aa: ASSVSTGPTNYGYT
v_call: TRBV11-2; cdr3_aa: ASSFSLMEQF
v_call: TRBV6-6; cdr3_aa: ASSWSTYGYT
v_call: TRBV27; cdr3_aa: ASSSDDRVNTEAF
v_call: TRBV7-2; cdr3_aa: ASSLWPRATSGNYEQY
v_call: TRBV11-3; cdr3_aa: ASSLGGDMNTEAF
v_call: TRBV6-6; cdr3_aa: ASSRGQPLGSEQY
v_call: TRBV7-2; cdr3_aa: ASSLVVNQPQH
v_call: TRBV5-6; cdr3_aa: ASSSAGGSYNQPQH
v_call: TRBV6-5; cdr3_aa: ASSRTVSTDTQY
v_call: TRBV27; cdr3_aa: ASSPRPNSGNTIY
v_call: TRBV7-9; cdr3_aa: ASSLVLSLQTNYGYT